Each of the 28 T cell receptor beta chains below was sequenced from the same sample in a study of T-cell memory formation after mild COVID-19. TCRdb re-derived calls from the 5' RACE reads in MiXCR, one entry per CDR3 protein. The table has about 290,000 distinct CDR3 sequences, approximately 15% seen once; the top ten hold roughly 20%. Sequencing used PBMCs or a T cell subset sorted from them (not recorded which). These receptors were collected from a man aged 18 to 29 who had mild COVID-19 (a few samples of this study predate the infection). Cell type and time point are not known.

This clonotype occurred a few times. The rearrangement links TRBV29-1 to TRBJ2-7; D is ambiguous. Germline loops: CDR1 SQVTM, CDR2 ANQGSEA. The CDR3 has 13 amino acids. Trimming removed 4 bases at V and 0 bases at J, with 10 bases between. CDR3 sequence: CSVVRLDSYEQYF. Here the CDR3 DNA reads TGCAGCGTTGTACGCCTGGACTCCTACGAGCAGTACTTC.

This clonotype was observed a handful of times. CDR3: CASSLQGVGTGELFF. In nucleotides, the CDR3 is TGTGCCAGCAGTTTACAGGGAGTAGGCACCGGGGAGCTGTTTTTT. This chain joins TRBV11-2 and TRBJ2-2; possible D gene TRBD1, 6 bases. The CDR3 is 15 amino acids. Trimming stripped 6 bases from V and 4 bases from J, with 15 bases between. CDR1 and CDR2 from the germline V gene are SGHAT and FQNNGV.

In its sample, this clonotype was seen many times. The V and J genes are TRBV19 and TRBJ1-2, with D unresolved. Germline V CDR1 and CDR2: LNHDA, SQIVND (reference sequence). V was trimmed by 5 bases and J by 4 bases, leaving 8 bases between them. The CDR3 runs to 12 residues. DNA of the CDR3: TGTGCCAGTAGTTCCGGGTTCTATGGCTACACCTTC. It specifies CASSSGFYGYTF.

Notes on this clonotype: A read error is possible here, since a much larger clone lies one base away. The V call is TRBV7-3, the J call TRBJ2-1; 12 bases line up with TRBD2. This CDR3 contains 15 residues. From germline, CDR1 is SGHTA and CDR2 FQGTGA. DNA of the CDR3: TGTTCCAGCAGCCCGACTAGCGGGGGCCTCAATGAGCAGTTCTTC. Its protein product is CSSSPTSGGLNEQFF.

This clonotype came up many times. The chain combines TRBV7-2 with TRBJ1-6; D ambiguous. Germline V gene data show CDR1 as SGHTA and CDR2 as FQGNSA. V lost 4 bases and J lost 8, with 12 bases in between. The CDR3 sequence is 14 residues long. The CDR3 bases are TGTGCCAGCAGCTCCTTGGTAGGGCATTCACCCCTCCACTTT. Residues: CASSSLVGHSPLHF.

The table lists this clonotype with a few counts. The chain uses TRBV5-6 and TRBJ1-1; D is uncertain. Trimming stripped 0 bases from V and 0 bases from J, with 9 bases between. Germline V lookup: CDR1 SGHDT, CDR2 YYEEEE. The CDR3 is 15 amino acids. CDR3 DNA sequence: TGTGCCAGCAGCTTGGAAAATTACATGAACACTGAAGCTTTCTTT. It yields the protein CASSLENYMNTEAFF. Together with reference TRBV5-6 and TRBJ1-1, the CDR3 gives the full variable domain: DAGVTQSPTHLIKTRGQQVTLRCSPKSGHDTVSWYQQALGQGPQFIFQYYEEEERQRGNFPDRFSGHQFPNYSSELNVNALLLGDSALYLCASSLENYMNTEAFFGQGTRLTVV.

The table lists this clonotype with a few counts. The CDR3 sequence: CASSQDWGGRNQPQHF. CDR3 nucleotide sequence: TGCGCCAGCAGCCAAGATTGGGGCGGTCGCAATCAGCCCCAGCATTTT. This chain uses TRBV4-1 with TRBJ1-5; maybe TRBD1 (5 bases). The CDR3 extends over 16 amino acids. Trimming cost V 0 bases and J 2 bases, with 11 bases left between them. Germline V gives CDR1 MGHRA, CDR2 YSYEKL.

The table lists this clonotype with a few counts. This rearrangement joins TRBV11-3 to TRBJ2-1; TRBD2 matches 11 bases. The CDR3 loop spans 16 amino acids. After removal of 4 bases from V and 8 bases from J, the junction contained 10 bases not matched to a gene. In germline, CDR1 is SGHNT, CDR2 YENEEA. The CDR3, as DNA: TGTGCCAGCAGCTCAGACGAGACTAGCGGGGCTGATGAGCAGTTCTTC. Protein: CASSSDETSGADEQFF.

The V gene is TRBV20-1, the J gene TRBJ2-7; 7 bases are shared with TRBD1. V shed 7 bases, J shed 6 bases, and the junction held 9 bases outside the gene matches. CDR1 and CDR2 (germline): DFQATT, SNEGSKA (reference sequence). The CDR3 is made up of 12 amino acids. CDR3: CSVGTVSGEQYF. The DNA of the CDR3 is TGCAGTGTAGGGACAGTGAGCGGCGAGCAGTACTTC.

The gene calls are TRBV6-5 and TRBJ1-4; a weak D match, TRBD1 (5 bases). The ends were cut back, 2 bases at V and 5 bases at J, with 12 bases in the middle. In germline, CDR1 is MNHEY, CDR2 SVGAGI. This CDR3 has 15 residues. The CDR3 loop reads CASSYDSSENEKLFF. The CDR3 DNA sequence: TGTGCCAGCAGTTACGACAGTTCTGAGAATGAAAAACTGTTTTTT.

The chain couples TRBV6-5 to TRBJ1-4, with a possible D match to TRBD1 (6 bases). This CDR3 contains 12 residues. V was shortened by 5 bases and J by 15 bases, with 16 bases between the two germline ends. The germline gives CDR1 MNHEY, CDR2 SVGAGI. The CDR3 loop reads CASSPSPGHLFF. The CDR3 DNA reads TGTGCCAGCAGTCCTAGCCCGGGACACTTGTTTTTT.

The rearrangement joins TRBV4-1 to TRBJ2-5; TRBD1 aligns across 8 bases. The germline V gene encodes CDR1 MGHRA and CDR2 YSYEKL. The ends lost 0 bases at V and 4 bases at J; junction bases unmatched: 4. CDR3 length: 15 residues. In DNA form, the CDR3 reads TGCGCCAGCAGCCAAGAACACAGGGGGGCAGAGACCCAGTACTTC. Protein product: CASSQEHRGAETQYF.

The DNA of the CDR3 is TGTGCCAGCAGCGTAGCTGTAGGGGCCTCTGGAAACACCATATATTTT. This gives the protein CASSVAVGASGNTIYF. This chain connects TRBV9 to TRBJ1-3; a weak D match, TRBD1 (5 bases). This CDR3 spans 16 amino acids. The V gene lost 0 bases and the J gene lost 0 bases, with 10 bases spanning the gap. The germline V gene has CDR1 SGDLS and CDR2 YYNGEE.

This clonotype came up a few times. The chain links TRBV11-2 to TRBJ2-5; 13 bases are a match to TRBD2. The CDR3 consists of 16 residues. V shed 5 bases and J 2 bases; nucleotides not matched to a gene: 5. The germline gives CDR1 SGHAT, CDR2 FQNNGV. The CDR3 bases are TGTGCCAGCAGCGAGGGACTAGCGGGGACTCAAGAGACCCAGTACTTC. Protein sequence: CASSEGLAGTQETQYF.

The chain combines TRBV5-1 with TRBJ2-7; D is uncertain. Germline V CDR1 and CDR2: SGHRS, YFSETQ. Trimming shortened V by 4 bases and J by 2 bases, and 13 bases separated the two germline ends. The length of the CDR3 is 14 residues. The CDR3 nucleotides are TGCGCCAGCAGCCCGAGGACCCTAACCTACGAGCAGTACGTC. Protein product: CASSPRTLTYEQYV.

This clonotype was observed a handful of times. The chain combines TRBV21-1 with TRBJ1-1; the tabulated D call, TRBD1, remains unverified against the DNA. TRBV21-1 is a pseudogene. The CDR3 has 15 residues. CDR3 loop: CASSKEGQMNTEAFF. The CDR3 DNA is TGTGCCAGCAGCAAGGAAGGACAGATGAACACTGAAGCTTTCTTT.

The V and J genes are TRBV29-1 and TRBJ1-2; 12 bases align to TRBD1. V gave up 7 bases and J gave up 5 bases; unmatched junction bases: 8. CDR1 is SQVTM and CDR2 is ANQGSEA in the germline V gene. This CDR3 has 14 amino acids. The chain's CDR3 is CSALPGQGAYGYTF. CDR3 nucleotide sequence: TGCAGCGCCTTACCGGGACAGGGGGCGTATGGCTACACCTTC.

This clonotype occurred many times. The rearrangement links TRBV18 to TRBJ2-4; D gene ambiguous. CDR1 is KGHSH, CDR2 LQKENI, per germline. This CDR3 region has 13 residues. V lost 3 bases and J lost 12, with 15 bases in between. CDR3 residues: CASSPGPNLTQYF. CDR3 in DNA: TGTGCCAGCTCACCCGGGCCCAACCTCACTCAGTACTTC.

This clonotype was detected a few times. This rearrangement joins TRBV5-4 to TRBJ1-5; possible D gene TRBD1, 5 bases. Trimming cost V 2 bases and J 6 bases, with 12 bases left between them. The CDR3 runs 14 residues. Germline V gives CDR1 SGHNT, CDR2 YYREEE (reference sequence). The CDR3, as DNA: TGTGCCAGCAGCTTATCAGGGTCGGGTCAGCCCCAGCATTTT. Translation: CASSLSGSGQPQHF.

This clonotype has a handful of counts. This chain's CDR3 is CASSPPGAGANVLTF. The CDR3 nucleotides are TGCGCCAGCAGCCCCCCCGGCGCTGGGGCCAACGTCCTGACTTTC. The gene calls are TRBV4-1 and TRBJ2-6; no firm D call. The ends were cut back, 4 bases at V and 2 bases at J, with 9 bases in the middle. This CDR3 region has 15 residues. Germline V CDR1 and CDR2: MGHRA, YSYEKL.

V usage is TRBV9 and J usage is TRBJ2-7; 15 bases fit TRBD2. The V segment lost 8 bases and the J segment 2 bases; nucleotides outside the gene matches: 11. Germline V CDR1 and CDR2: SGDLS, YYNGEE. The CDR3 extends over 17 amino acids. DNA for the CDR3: TGTGCCAGTGGAAGGACTAGCGGGGGGGCGGAACCCTACGAGCAGTACTTC. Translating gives CASGRTSGGAEPYEQYF.

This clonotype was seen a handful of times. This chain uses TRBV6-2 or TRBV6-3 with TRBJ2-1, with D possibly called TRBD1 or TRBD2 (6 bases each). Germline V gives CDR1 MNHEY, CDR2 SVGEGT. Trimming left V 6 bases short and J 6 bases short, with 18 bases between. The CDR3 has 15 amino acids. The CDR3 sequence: CASRPPGASINEQFF. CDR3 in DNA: TGTGCCAGCAGGCCCCCGGGGGCGAGTATCAATGAGCAGTTCTTC.

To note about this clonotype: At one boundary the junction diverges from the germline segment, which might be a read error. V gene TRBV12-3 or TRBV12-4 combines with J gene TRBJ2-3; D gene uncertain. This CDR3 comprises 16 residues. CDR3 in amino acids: CASSLGLSPSTDTKYF. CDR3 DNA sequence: TGTGCCAGCAGTTTAGGACTTTCTCCCAGCACAGATACGAAGTATTTT.

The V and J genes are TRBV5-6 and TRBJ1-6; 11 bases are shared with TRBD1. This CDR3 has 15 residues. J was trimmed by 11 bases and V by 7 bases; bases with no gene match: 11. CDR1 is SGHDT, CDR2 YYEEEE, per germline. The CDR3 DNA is TGTGCCAGCGTCCGATGGGGACAGGGGGAGACACCCCTCCACTTT. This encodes CASVRWGQGETPLHF.

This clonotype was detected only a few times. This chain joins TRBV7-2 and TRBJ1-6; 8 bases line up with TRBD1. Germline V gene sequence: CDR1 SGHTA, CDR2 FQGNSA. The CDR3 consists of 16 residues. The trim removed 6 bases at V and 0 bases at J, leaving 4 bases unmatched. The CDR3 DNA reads TGTGCCAGCAGGCCTACAGGGGGCTCCTATAATTCACCCCTCCACTTT. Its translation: CASRPTGGSYNSPLHF. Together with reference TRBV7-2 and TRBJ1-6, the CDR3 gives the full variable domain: GAGVSQSPSNKVTEKGKDVELRCDPISGHTALYWYRQSLGQGLEFLIYFQGNSAPDKSGLPSDRFSAERTGGSVSTLTIQRTQQEDSAVYLCASRPTGGSYNSPLHFGNGTRLTVT.

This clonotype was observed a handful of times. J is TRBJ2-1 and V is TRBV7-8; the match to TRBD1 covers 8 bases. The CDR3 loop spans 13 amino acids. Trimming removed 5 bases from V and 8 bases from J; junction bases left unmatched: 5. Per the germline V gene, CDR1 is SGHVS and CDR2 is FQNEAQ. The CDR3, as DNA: TGTGCCAGCAGCCGCAGGGGGCGGGATGAGCAGTTCTTC. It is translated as CASSRRGRDEQFF.

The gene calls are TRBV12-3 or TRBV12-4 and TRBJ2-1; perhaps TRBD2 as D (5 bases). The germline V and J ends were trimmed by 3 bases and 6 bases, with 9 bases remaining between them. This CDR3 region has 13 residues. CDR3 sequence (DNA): TGTGCCAGCAGTTTGGTGGGGAGCAATGAGCAGTTCTTC. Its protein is CASSLVGSNEQFF.

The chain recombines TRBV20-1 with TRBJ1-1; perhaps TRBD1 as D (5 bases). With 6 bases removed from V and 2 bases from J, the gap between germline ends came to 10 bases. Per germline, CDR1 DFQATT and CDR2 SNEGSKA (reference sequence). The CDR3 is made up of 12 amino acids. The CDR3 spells CSAGVGNTEAFF. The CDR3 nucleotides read TGCAGTGCAGGGGTCGGAAACACTGAAGCTTTCTTT.